This T cell receptor (beta chain) is drawn from a study of T cells in Graves' hyperthyroidism and ophthalmopathy. Study as a whole: Upon initial diagnosis and before any treatment, peripheral blood was collected.

In the case of this clonotype: The antigen is not known.

RNA transcripts provided the source from which TCR beta CDR3 regions were amplified. The HTBI primer set served for first-round RT-PCR of the TCR CDR3. TCRdb reprocessed the multiplex PCR reads with MiXCR, giving one entry per CDR3 protein. In the table there are 400,000 to 500,000 distinct CDR3 sequences, roughly 14% of which are singletons. Study conclusions and caveats: Blood samples included most of the expanded thyroid clonotypes exceeding 0.001.

Diagnoses were made from clinical symptoms, serum measures (thyroxine and TRAb), thyroid ultrasound and orbital computed tomography. Fresh 10 ml peripheral blood yielded PBMCs. CDR1 is SGHRS, CDR2 YFSETQ, per germline. The CDR3 has 15 residues. V lost 4 bases to trimming and J lost 5 bases; unmatched junction nucleotides: 10. Sequenced sample: blood. This sequence originates from a man aged 18 to 30 with Graves' ophthalmopathy. The rearrangement joins TRBV5-1 to TRBJ2-7; 9 bases fit TRBD1. The CDR3 sequence: CASSRTRDRVNEQYF. The CDR3 nucleotides read TGCGCCAGCAGCCGGACCCGGGACAGGGTAAACGAGCAGTACTTC.